This TCR beta chain originates from a study of shared clonotypes between healthy human individuals. CDR3 size: 13 residues. V lost 3 bases to trimming and J lost 4 bases; unmatched junction nucleotides: 2. Germline V gene sequence: CDR1 MNHNS, CDR2 SASEGT. Sequencing used immunoSEQ multiplex PCR; TCRdb keeps in-frame clones, though not all of them. This sample carries 2 million to 2.5 million clones, around 95% of them seen once, and the ten largest clones take over 0.1%. This TCR derives from a man aged 18 to 29 in good health. The gene calls are TRBV6-1 and TRBJ1-2; 7 nucleotides align to TRBD1. The source material was naive CD4+ T cells sorted from blood. The subset is: CD45RA+ positively selected. The CDR3 region is CASSDPGGYGYTF. Written as DNA, the CDR3 is TGTGCCAGCAGTGATCCAGGGGGCTATGGCTACACCTTC.